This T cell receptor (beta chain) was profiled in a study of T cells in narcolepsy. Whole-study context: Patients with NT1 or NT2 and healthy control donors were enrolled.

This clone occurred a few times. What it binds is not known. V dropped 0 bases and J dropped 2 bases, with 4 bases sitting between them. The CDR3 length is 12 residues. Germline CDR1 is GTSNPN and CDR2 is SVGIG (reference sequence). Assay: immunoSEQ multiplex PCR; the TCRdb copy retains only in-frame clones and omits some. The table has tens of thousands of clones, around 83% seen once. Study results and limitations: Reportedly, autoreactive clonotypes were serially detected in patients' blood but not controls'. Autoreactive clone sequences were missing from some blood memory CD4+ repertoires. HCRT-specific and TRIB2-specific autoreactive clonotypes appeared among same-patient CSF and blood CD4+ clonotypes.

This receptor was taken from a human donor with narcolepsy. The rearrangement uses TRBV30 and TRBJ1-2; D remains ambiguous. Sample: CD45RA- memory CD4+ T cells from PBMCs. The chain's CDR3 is CAWSVTNYGYTF. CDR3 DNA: TGTGCCTGGAGTGTAACAAACTATGGCTACACCTTC.